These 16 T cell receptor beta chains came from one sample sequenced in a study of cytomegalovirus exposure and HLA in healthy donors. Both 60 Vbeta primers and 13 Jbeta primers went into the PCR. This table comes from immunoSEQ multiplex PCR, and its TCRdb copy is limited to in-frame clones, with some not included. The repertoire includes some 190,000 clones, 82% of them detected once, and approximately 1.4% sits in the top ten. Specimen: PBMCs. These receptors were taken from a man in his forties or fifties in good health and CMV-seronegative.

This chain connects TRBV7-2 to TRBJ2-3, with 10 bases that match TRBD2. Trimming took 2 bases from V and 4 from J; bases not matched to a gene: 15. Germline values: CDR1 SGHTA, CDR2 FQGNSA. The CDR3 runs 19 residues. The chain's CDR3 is CASSLRFGASGSLADTQYF. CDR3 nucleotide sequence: TGTGCCAGCAGCTTACGGTTCGGGGCTAGCGGGAGTTTGGCAGATACGCAGTATTTT. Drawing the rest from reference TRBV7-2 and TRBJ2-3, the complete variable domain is GAGVSQSPSNKVTEKGKDVELRCDPISGHTALYWYRQSLGQGLEFLIYFQGNSAPDKSGLPSDRFSAERTGGSVSTLTIQRTQQEDSAVYLCASSLRFGASGSLADTQYFGPGTRLTVL.

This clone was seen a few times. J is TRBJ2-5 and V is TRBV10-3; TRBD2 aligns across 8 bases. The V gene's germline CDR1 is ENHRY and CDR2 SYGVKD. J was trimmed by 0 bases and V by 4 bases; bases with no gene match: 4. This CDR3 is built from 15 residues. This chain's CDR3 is CAISAGGTYQETQYF. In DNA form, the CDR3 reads TGTGCCATCAGTGCGGGGGGGACGTACCAAGAGACCCAGTACTTC.

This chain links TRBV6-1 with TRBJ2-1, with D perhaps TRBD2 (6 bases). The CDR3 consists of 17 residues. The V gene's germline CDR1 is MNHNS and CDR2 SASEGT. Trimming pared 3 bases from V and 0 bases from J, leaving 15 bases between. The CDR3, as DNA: TGTGCCAGCAGTGATTTCGGCGGGACCAGCTCCTACAATGAGCAGTTCTTC. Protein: CASSDFGGTSSYNEQFF.

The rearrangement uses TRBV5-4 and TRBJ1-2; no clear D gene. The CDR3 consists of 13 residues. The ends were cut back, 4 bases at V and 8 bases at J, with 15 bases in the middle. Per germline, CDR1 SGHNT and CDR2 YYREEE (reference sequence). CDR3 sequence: CASSVPIAGGYTF. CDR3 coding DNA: TGTGCCAGCAGCGTACCAATAGCGGGAGGCTACACCTTC.

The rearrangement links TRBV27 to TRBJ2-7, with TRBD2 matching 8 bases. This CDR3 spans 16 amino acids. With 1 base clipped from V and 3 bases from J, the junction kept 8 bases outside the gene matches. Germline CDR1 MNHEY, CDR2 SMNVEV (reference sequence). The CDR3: CASSLLAGPPHYEQYF. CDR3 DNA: TGTGCCAGCAGTTTATTAGCGGGGCCACCACACTACGAGCAGTACTTC.

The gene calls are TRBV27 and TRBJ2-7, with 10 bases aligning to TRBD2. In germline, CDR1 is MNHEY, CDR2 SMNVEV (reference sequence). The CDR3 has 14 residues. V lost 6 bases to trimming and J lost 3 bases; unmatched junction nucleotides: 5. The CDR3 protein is CASRGLAKDYEQYF. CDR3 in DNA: TGTGCCAGCAGGGGACTAGCGAAAGACTACGAGCAGTACTTC.

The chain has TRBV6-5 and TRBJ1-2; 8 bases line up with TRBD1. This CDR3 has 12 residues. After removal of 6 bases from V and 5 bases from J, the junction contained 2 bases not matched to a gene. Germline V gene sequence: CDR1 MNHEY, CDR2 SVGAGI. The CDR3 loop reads CASRQGAYGYTF. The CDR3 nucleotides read TGTGCCAGCAGGCAGGGGGCATATGGCTACACCTTC.

The CDR3 nucleotides are TGTGCCAGCAGCCAGGAGGCCTATGGCTACACCTTC. It encodes CASSQEAYGYTF. The chain is built from TRBV11-1 and TRBJ1-2, with no clear D. The CDR3 sequence is 12 residues long. CDR1 and CDR2 (germline): SGHAT, FQDESV (reference sequence). The V and J ends lost 5 bases and 4 bases respectively, with 8 bases between them. The whole variable domain, filled in from reference TRBV11-1 and TRBJ1-2, reads EAEVAQSPRYKITEKSQAVAFWCDPISGHATLYWYRQILGQGPELLVQFQDESVVDDSQLPKDRFSAERLKGVDSTLKIQPAELGDSAMYLCASSQEAYGYTFGSGTRLTVV.

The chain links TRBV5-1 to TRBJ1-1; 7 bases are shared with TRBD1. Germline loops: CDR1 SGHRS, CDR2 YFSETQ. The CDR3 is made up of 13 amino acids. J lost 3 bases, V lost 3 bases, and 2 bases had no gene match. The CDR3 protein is CASSYGQDTEAFF. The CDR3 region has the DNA TGCGCCAGCAGCTATGGACAGGACACTGAAGCTTTCTTT.

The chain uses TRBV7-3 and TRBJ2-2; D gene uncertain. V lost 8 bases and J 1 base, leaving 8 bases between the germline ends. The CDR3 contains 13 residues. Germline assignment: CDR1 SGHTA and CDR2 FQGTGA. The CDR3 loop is CASAVLNTGELFF. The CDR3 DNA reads TGTGCCAGCGCGGTATTGAACACCGGGGAGCTGTTTTTT.

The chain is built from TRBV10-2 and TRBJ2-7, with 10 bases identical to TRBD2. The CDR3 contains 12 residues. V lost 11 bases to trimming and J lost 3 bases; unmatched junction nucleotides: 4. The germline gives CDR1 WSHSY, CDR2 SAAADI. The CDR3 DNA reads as TGCGCCGCCGGGACTAGCGTCTACGAGCAGTACTTC. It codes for CAAGTSVYEQYF.

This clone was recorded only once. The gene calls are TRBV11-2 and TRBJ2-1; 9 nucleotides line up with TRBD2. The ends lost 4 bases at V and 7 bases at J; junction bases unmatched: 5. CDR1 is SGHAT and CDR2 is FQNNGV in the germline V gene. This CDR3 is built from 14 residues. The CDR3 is CASSYAGGPNEQFF. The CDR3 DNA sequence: TGTGCCAGCAGCTACGCGGGAGGGCCAAATGAGCAGTTCTTC.

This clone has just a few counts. The DNA of the CDR3 is TGTGCCAGCAGCTTCCTCAGGGGAAACACTGAAGCTTTCTTT. Protein product: CASSFLRGNTEAFF. The chain combines TRBV7-2 with TRBJ1-1; a possible D gene is TRBD1 (6 bases). Deletions cut 3 bases from V and 2 bases from J, with 10 bases between. This CDR3 comprises 14 residues. CDR1 is SGHTA and CDR2 is FQGNSA in the germline V gene.

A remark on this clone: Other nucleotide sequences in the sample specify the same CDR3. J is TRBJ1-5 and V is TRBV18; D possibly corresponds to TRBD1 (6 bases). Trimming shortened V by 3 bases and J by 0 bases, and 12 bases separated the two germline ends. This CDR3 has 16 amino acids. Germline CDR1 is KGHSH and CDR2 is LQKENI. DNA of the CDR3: TGTGCCAGCTCACCTTCAGGGGCGAATAGCAATCAGCCCCAGCATTTT. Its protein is CASSPSGANSNQPQHF.

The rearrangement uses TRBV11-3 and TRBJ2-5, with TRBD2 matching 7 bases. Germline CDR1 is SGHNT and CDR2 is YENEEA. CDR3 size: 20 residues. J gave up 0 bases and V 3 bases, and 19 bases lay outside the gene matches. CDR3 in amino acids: CASSFLGSMGGTRHQETQYF. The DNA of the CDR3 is TGTGCCAGCAGCTTTCTCGGTTCCATGGGGGGGACGAGACACCAAGAGACCCAGTACTTC.

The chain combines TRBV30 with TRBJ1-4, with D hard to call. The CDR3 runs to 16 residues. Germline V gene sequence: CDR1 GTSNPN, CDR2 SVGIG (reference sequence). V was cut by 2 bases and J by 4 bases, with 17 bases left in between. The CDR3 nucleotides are TGTGCCTGGAGTATCCCGACTCCCGGCGGTAATGAAAAACTGTTTTTT. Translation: CAWSIPTPGGNEKLFF.